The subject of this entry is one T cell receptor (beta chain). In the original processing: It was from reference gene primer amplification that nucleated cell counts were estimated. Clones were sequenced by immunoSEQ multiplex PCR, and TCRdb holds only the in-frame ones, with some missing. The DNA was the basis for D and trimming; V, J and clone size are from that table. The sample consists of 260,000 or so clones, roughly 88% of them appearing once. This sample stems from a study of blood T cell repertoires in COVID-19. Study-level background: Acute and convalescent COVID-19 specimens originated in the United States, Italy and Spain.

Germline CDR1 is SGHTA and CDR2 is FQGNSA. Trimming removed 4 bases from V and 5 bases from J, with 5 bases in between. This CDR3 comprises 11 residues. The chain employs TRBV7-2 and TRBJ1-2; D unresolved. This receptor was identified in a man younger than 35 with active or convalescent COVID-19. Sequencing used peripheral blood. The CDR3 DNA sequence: TGTGCCAGCAGCTCAGATTATGGCTACACCTTC. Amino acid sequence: CASSSDYGYTF.